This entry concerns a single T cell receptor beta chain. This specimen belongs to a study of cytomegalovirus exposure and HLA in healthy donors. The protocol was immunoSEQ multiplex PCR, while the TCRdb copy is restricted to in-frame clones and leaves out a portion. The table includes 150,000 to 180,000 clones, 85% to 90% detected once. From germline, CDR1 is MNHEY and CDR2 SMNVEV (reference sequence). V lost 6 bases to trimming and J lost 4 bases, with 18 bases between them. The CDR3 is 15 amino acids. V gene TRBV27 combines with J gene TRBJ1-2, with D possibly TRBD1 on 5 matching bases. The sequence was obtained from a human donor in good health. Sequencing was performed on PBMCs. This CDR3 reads CASRPIKGNLYGYTF. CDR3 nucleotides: TGTGCCAGCAGACCCATAAAGGGGAACCTCTATGGCTACACCTTC.